These 13 T cell receptor beta chains came from one sample sequenced in a study of beta chain features in type 1 diabetes listed by TCRdb under 2018. Broad study findings and their caveats: Type 1 diabetes patients showed a moderate but significant shortening of TCRB CDR3 length in all four CD4+ subsets.

No antigen has been assigned to these receptors. Libraries were constructed by the immunoSEQ multiplex PCR assay. The High Capacity cDNA Reverse Transcription Kit was used to reverse transcribe all of the isolated RNA, meaning that expressed TCRB transcripts were what got sequenced. The source is immuneACCESS, and TCRdb retained only in-frame sequences with V and J called. Part of the clones is not carried over; for the studies checked, unresolved V genes explain less than half of this, and the remainder is unexplained. This sample has 680,000 or so clones in its table, and 13% of those were observed once. The top ten constitute less than 0.025% of the sample. Sequencing was carried out using naive CD4+ T cells from blood. Read against the paper, the sample's cell subset or site label means: true naive CD4+ T cells. The receptors derive from a man between 18 and 29 years old with type 1 diabetes.

V usage is TRBV28 and J usage is TRBJ1-1; no clear D gene. V lost 3 bases and J lost 6, with 8 bases in between. The CDR3 length is 12 residues. Germline V gene data show CDR1 as MDHEN and CDR2 as SYDVKM. The DNA for the CDR3 is TGTGCCAGCAGTTTCATCCGGTCTGAAGCTTTCTTT. Translating it yields CASSFIRSEAFF.

The chain combines TRBV4-2 with TRBJ2-7, with TRBD2 matching 13 bases. CDR3 size: 16 residues. The V gene end was trimmed by 5 bases and the J gene end by 0 bases; junction bases not matched to a gene: 4. Germline-derived CDR1 and CDR2 are LGHNA and YNFKEQ. The CDR3: CASSKGLAGSSYEQYF. The CDR3 nucleotides are TGTGCCAGCAGCAAGGGACTAGCGGGATCCTCCTACGAGCAGTACTTC.

This clone appeared a few times. This sample also contains other DNA sequences that code for the same CDR3. The chain recombines TRBV30 with TRBJ2-5; D is possibly TRBD1 (6 bases). V lost 2 bases, J lost 3 bases, and 7 bases lay in between. Germline loops: CDR1 GTSNPN, CDR2 SVGIG (reference sequence). This CDR3 contains 12 residues. This CDR3 reads CAWSRQEETQYF. In DNA form, the CDR3 reads TGTGCCTGGAGTAGACAGGAAGAGACCCAGTACTTC. Together with reference TRBV30 and TRBJ2-5, the CDR3 gives the full variable domain: SQTIHQWPATLVQPVGSPLSLECTVEGTSNPNLYWYRQAAGRGLQLLFYSVGIGQISSEVPQNLSASRPQDRQFILSSKKLLLSDSGFYLCAWSRQEETQYFGPGTRLLVL.

The J gene is TRBJ2-3, the V gene TRBV7-2; D ambiguous. This CDR3 has 16 amino acids. V was trimmed by 0 bases and J by 5 bases, leaving 15 bases between them. Per the germline V gene, CDR1 is SGHTA and CDR2 is FQGNSA. CDR3 loop: CASSLAYLVGEDTQYF. Written as DNA, the CDR3 is TGTGCCAGCAGCTTAGCGTATCTCGTAGGTGAAGATACGCAGTATTTT.

In its sample, this clone was seen a few times. The rearrangement links TRBV11-3 to TRBJ2-1; D is perhaps TRBD2 (6 bases). Germline CDR1 is SGHNT and CDR2 is YENEEA. V was cut by 0 bases and J by 10 bases, with 19 bases left in between. This CDR3 contains 16 residues. CDR3 sequence (DNA): TGTGCCAGCAGCTTAGATCCAGGGTCCCCCGCGGGGGAGCAGTTCTTC. This gives the protein CASSLDPGSPAGEQFF.

This chain uses TRBV2 with TRBJ2-2; 8 bases align to TRBD1. CDR3 size: 15 residues. J lost 1 base, V lost 5 bases, and 3 bases had no gene match. The germline V gene encodes CDR1 SNHLY and CDR2 FYNNEI. Here the CDR3 DNA reads TGTGCCAGCAGTCTCGGACAGGGGAACACCGGGGAGCTGTTTTTT. Encoded protein: CASSLGQGNTGELFF.

This clone was seen a handful of times. Additional DNA sequences in this sample encode the identical CDR3. The CDR3 is CAWSVGDEQYF. The CDR3 region has the DNA TGTGCCTGGAGTGTTGGGGACGAGCAGTACTTC. The gene calls are TRBV30 and TRBJ2-7; D unresolved. The V end lost 0 bases, the J end lost 5 bases, and 5 bases lay between the germline ends. CDR3 size: 11 residues. CDR1 GTSNPN and CDR2 SVGIG come from the germline V gene (reference sequence).

This clone was counted between two and nine times. CDR3: CASSESVVSDKEEQYF. CDR3 bases: TGTGCCAGCAGTGAATCGGTGGTTAGCGATAAAGAAGAGCAGTACTTC. The chain employs TRBV6-1 and TRBJ2-7; a possible D gene is TRBD2 (5 bases). Germline CDR1 and CDR2: MNHNS and SASEGT. This CDR3 spans 16 amino acids. The ends were cut back, 2 bases at V and 7 bases at J, with 21 bases in the middle.

This chain joins TRBV10-2 and TRBJ1-4; 8 nucleotides line up with TRBD1. CDR1 is WSHSY, CDR2 SAAADI, per germline. The CDR3 spans 18 residues. Germline trimming cut 3 bases from V and 5 bases from J; bases unmatched to any gene: 14. DNA of the CDR3: TGCGCCAGCAGTGAAGGGACAGGTGTCGGTCTACGGAATGAAAAACTGTTTTTT. It encodes CASSEGTGVGLRNEKLFF.

J is TRBJ1-2 and V is TRBV19; possible D gene TRBD1, 5 bases. CDR1 and CDR2 (germline): LNHDA, SQIVND (reference sequence). Trimming cost V 2 bases and J 7 bases, with 20 bases left between them. This CDR3 contains 16 residues. Written as DNA, the CDR3 is TGTGCCAGTAGTATACCCAATAGACAGCTATCCGCTGGCTACACCTTC. This encodes CASSIPNRQLSAGYTF.

The table lists this clone with a few counts. This chain links TRBV19 with TRBJ2-6; D is unclear. Germline CDR1 is LNHDA and CDR2 is SQIVND (reference sequence). This CDR3 comprises 15 residues. V lost 5 bases and J lost 1, with 9 bases in between. The DNA of the CDR3 is TGTGCCAGTAGTTCACGAAGTTCTGGGGCCAACGTCCTGACTTTC. Translated, it gives CASSSRSSGANVLTF.

This clone was seen a handful of times. The V gene is TRBV5-6, the J gene TRBJ2-5; perhaps TRBD1 as D (6 bases). Trimming left V 0 bases short and J 6 bases short, with 9 bases between. Germline values: CDR1 SGHDT, CDR2 YYEEEE. The CDR3 has 13 residues. The CDR3 DNA sequence: TGTGCCAGCAGCTTGGGACAGGTCCAGACCCAGTACTTC. It is translated as CASSLGQVQTQYF.

The chain carries TRBV4-1 and TRBJ2-5, with a possible D match to TRBD2 (5 bases). The germline CDR1 and CDR2 sequences are MGHRA and YSYEKL. V lost 0 bases and J lost 4, with 6 bases in between. This CDR3 has 13 residues. CDR3 in amino acids: CASSQERAETQYF. Written as DNA, the CDR3 is TGCGCCAGCAGCCAAGAGCGGGCAGAGACCCAGTACTTC.